Below, 8 T cell receptor beta chains from the same sample are listed, as sequenced in a study of shared clonotypes between healthy human individuals. TCRdb keeps only in-frame clones here, not all; method: immunoSEQ multiplex PCR. Here the sample spans over a million clones, around 97% being singletons. Input material: naive CD4+ T cells sorted from blood. Subset in this sample: CD45RA+ positively selected. The receptors stem from a man in his thirties or forties in good health.

The V call is TRBV5-1, the J call TRBJ2-1, with D tentatively TRBD1 or TRBD2 (5 bases each). The CDR3 length is 13 residues. Per germline, CDR1 SGHRS and CDR2 YFSETQ. V was clipped by 5 bases and J by 5 bases, with 11 bases between them. CDR3 in amino acids: CASRRDLDNEQFF. The CDR3 nucleotides are TGCGCCAGCAGAAGGGACCTAGACAATGAGCAGTTCTTC.

The count of this clone is one. V and J are TRBV19 and TRBJ2-4; D perhaps matches TRBD1 (5 bases). The CDR3 runs to 18 residues. The V end was cut by 0 bases, the J end by 0 bases, with 15 bases between. Per the germline V gene, CDR1 is LNHDA and CDR2 is SQIVND (reference sequence). Here the CDR3 reads CASSIDGQQAIAKNIQYF. The CDR3 DNA is TGTGCCAGTAGTATAGATGGTCAACAGGCCATAGCCAAAAACATTCAGTACTTC.

The J gene is TRBJ2-3, the V gene TRBV5-1; 9 nucleotides line up with TRBD2. V shed 0 bases, J shed 2 bases, and the junction held 7 bases outside the gene matches. The CDR3 length is 17 residues. Germline-derived CDR1 and CDR2 are SGHRS and YFSETQ. In DNA, the CDR3 is TGCGCCAGCAGCTTGGCGATTGTAGCGGGAGCCACAGATACGCAGTATTTT. Encoded protein: CASSLAIVAGATDTQYF.

The rearrangement joins TRBV9 to TRBJ2-5; D tentatively fits TRBD1 or TRBD2 (5 bases each). CDR3 length: 15 amino acids. The V end lost 1 base, the J end lost 2 bases, and 12 bases lay between the germline ends. From germline, CDR1 is SGDLS and CDR2 YYNGEE. The CDR3 is CASSVTGTDQETQYF. CDR3 coding DNA: TGTGCCAGCAGCGTAACCGGGACGGATCAAGAGACCCAGTACTTC.

This clone was observed a single time. This chain joins TRBV19 and TRBJ2-2; perhaps TRBD2 as D (5 bases). The CDR3 runs 16 residues. The germline gives CDR1 LNHDA, CDR2 SQIVND (reference sequence). Trimming took off 5 bases at V and 2 bases at J, with 15 bases between the two ends. The chain's CDR3 is CASSPRTGPNTGELFF. CDR3 nucleotide sequence: TGTGCCAGTAGTCCCCGGACTGGCCCAAACACCGGGGAGCTGTTTTTT.

This chain joins TRBV19 and TRBJ2-3, with D perhaps TRBD1 or TRBD2 (5 bases each). The germline V and J ends were trimmed by 3 bases and 1 base, with 11 bases remaining between them. The germline gives CDR1 LNHDA, CDR2 SQIVND (reference sequence). This CDR3 is built from 15 residues. CDR3 in amino acids: CASSMVRGRTDTQYF. The CDR3 coding sequence is TGTGCCAGTAGTATGGTGAGGGGACGCACAGATACGCAGTATTTT. The variable domain in full, completed from reference TRBV19 and TRBJ2-3, reads DGGITQSPKYLFRKEGQNVTLSCEQNLNHDAMYWYRQDPGQGLRLIYYSQIVNDFQKGDIAEGYSVSREKKESFPLTVTSAQKNPTAFYLCASSMVRGRTDTQYFGPGTRLTVL.

This chain connects TRBV5-1 to TRBJ2-7; 10 bases agree with TRBD1. J lost 4 bases, V lost 2 bases, and 3 bases had no gene match. Germline CDR1 SGHRS, CDR2 YFSETQ. CDR3 length equals 14 residues. The CDR3 coding sequence is TGCGCCAGCAGCTTACAGGGACAGGGGTACGAGCAGTACTTC. Translating it yields CASSLQGQGYEQYF.

CDR3 sequence (DNA): TGTGCCAGCAGGAGACCGGGCCGTGCTATCCCCAATGAGCAGTTCTTC. Protein sequence: CASRRPGRAIPNEQFF. The genes are TRBV7-2 and TRBJ2-1; D gene unclear. Per the germline V gene, CDR1 is SGHTA and CDR2 is FQGNSA. The CDR3 is made up of 16 amino acids. Deletions cut 6 bases from V and 6 bases from J, with 21 bases between.